These 15 T cell receptor beta chains share one sample of origin, sequenced in a study of molecular identifiers for immune sequencing clone quantification. TCRdb itself ran the PCR reads through MiXCR, one entry per CDR3 protein. In the table there are 490,000 or so distinct CDR3 sequences, about 25% of which are singletons. What was sequenced was naive CD8+ T cells from blood, with Jurkat cell RNA spiked in. Documented subset: FACS-sorted CD8+CD4-CCR7+CD45RA+ naive T cells. These receptor sequences come from a human donor in good health. Some libraries in this study had Jurkat cell RNA spiked in.

The V gene is TRBV18, the J gene TRBJ1-5; 10 bases are a match to TRBD1. The CDR3 has 18 amino acids. The germline V gene has CDR1 KGHSH and CDR2 LQKENI. J was trimmed by 0 bases and V by 5 bases; bases with no gene match: 10. The CDR3 nucleotides read TGTGCCAGCTCAGAGACAGGGGGCCTATCCTATAGCAATCAGCCCCAGCATTTT. Protein: CASSETGGLSYSNQPQHF.

V is TRBV6-5 and J is TRBJ2-3; tentative D call: TRBD1 (6 bases). V lost 5 bases and J lost 2, with 20 bases in between. This CDR3 contains 17 residues. Germline lookup yields CDR1 MNHEY and CDR2 SVGAGI. CDR3 DNA: TGTGCCAGCAGTACCTTAACAGGGTCTCCCTACACAGATACGCAGTATTTT. Protein: CASSTLTGSPYTDTQYF.

This clonotype occurred many times. One end of the junction is discordant with germline, which a read error may explain. The V call is TRBV27, the J call TRBJ1-1; D uncertain. CDR3 length: 13 amino acids. From germline, CDR1 is MNHEY and CDR2 SMNVEV (reference sequence). CDR3 residues: CASSLSRNTEAFF. CDR3 bases: TGCGCCAGCAGCTTGTCCAGGAACACTGAAGCTTTCTTT.

The genes are TRBV30 and TRBJ2-1; TRBD2 matches at 9 bases. Trimming cost V 0 bases and J 7 bases; bases outside gene matches: 7. The CDR3 is made up of 15 amino acids. Germline V gives CDR1 GTSNPN, CDR2 SVGIG (reference sequence). Here the CDR3 reads CAWSVGGGAANEQFF. In DNA, the CDR3 is TGTGCCTGGAGTGTCGGCGGGGGGGCCGCTAATGAGCAGTTCTTC. Drawing the rest from reference TRBV30 and TRBJ2-1, the complete variable domain is SQTIHQWPATLVQPVGSPLSLECTVEGTSNPNLYWYRQAAGRGLQLLFYSVGIGQISSEVPQNLSASRPQDRQFILSSKKLLLSDSGFYLCAWSVGGGAANEQFFGPGTRLTVL.

As for this clonotype: Its ends do not fully match the called genes, so a read error is possible. The chain carries TRBV6-2 or TRBV6-3 and TRBJ2-7; D might be TRBD1 (6 bases). Germline CDR1 MNHEY, CDR2 SVGEGT. The CDR3 is made up of 16 amino acids. The CDR3 protein is CVSSYSKAGDPYEQYF. The CDR3 DNA reads as TGTGTCAGCAGTTACTCGAAGGCAGGGGACCCCTACGAGCAGTACTTC.

This clonotype was recorded at least ten times. V is TRBV20-1 and J is TRBJ2-7; possible D gene TRBD2, 5 bases. V lost 1 base to trimming and J lost 2 bases, with 9 bases between them. Germline CDR1 DFQATT, CDR2 SNEGSKA (reference sequence). CDR3 length: 13 residues. The CDR3 region has the DNA TGCAGTGCTAGAGGGCTAGCCACCTACGAGCAGTACTTC. Its protein product is CSARGLATYEQYF.

This clonotype was observed a few times. This chain connects TRBV19 to TRBJ2-3, with 11 bases that match TRBD1. CDR3 length equals 15 residues. CDR1 is LNHDA, CDR2 SQIVND, per germline (reference sequence). Germline trimming cut 3 bases from V and 4 bases from J; bases unmatched to any gene: 3. Here the CDR3 reads CASSILGQGADTQYF. The CDR3 nucleotides are TGTGCCAGTAGTATTCTGGGACAGGGGGCAGATACGCAGTATTTT.

This clonotype came up many times. The gene calls are TRBV7-9 and TRBJ2-1; the D call may be TRBD1 or TRBD2 (6 bases each). The germline V and J ends were trimmed by 5 bases and 4 bases, with 18 bases remaining between them. CDR1 and CDR2 from the germline V gene are SEHNR and FQNEAQ (reference sequence). This CDR3 has 16 residues. This CDR3 is CASSKPGASGYNEQFF. The CDR3 nucleotides are TGTGCCAGCAGCAAACCGGGGGCCAGCGGATACAATGAGCAGTTCTTC.

This clonotype was found many times. This rearrangement joins TRBV29-1 to TRBJ2-5; TRBD1 matches at 9 bases. Trimming at V came to 2 bases and at J to 6 bases, leaving 7 bases not matched to a gene. Germline V lookup: CDR1 SQVTM, CDR2 ANQGSEA. The CDR3 length is 14 residues. The CDR3 protein is CSVEYLGQGKTQYF. CDR3 nucleotide sequence: TGCAGCGTTGAATATTTGGGACAGGGAAAGACCCAGTACTTC.

This clonotype came up many times. V gene TRBV4-3 combines with J gene TRBJ2-7; D remains ambiguous. Trimming cost V 1 base and J 3 bases, with 10 bases left between them. The CDR3 contains 14 residues. Germline assignment: CDR1 LGHNA and CDR2 YSLEER. CDR3 sequence reads: CASSQVAGNYEQYF. CDR3 nucleotide sequence: TGCGCCAGCAGCCAAGTTGCAGGCAACTACGAGCAGTACTTC.

A remark on this clonotype: A junction end diverges from the germline sequence, so it may reflect a read error. V and J are TRBV25-1 and TRBJ2-1; D is perhaps TRBD2 (6 bases). The CDR3 consists of 15 residues. The germline V gene encodes CDR1 MGHDK and CDR2 SYGVNS. CDR3 nucleotide sequence: TGTGCCAGCAGCAAACCCGGGACTTTGTACAATGGGCAGTTCTTC. Its translation: CASSKPGTLYNGQFF.

In the case of this clonotype: This may come from a read error, since a much larger clone is one base off. No conserved phenylalanine or tryptophan ends this CDR3, so it is likely a read error. V and J are TRBV5-1 and TRBJ2-3; no definite D call. The CDR3 is made up of 12 amino acids. V was pared by 3 bases and J by 4 bases, with 6 bases between. Germline lookup yields CDR1 SGHRS and CDR2 YFSETQ. CDR3 loop: CASSYNADTQYL. The CDR3 region has the DNA TGCGCCAGCAGCTATAACGCAGATACGCAGTATCTT.

This clonotype was seen a few times. This chain uses TRBV3-1 with TRBJ2-7, with 7 positions matching TRBD1. Germline-derived CDR1 and CDR2 are LGHDT and YNNKEL (reference sequence). Losses at the gene ends were 2 bases for V and 3 bases for J; bases not matched to a gene: 7. This CDR3 contains 15 residues. In DNA form, the CDR3 reads TGTGCCAGCAGCCAACGACTCGGACAGGACTACGAGCAGTACTTC. This translates into CASSQRLGQDYEQYF.

Of note for this clonotype: A much larger clone sits a single nucleotide away, making a read error possible. The V call is TRBV6-2 or TRBV6-3, the J call TRBJ2-3; D gene uncertain. The CDR3 consists of 11 residues. CDR1 and CDR2 (germline): MNHEY, SVGEGT. V lost 8 bases to trimming and J lost 6 bases, with 9 bases between them. CDR3 region: CASGIGDTQYF. CDR3 in DNA: TGTGCCAGCGGGATTGGGGATACGCAGTATTTT.

This clonotype was detected many times. The V and J genes are TRBV29-1 and TRBJ1-1; D is ambiguous. Germline V gene data show CDR1 as SQVTM and CDR2 as ANQGSEA. This CDR3 has 12 residues. Trimming left V 5 bases short and J 0 bases short, with 7 bases between. CDR3 sequence: CSVREMNTEAFF. The CDR3 region has the DNA TGCAGCGTTAGGGAGATGAACACTGAAGCTTTCTTT.